Listed here are 23 T cell receptor beta chains from one sample, sequenced in a study of shared clonotypes between healthy human individuals. The assay was immunoSEQ multiplex PCR, and TCRdb's table has in-frame clones only and misses some. Found here are 170,000 or so clones, 66% of them singletons; the top ten hold less than 11%. Input material: memory CD4+ T cells sorted from blood. Regarding subset: CD45RA-negative fraction. These receptors were taken from a man aged 30 to 45 in good health.

The J gene is TRBJ1-1, the V gene TRBV5-1, with unresolved D. The CDR3 is 14 residues long. The germline V gene has CDR1 SGHRS and CDR2 YFSETQ. V was shortened by 3 bases and J by 5 bases, with 14 bases between the two germline ends. The CDR3 DNA follows: TGCGCCAGCAGCTCCGGGGTATCGAGGACTGAAGCTTTCTTT. This translates into CASSSGVSRTEAFF.

This clone has a single count. This chain connects TRBV6-6 to TRBJ1-5; a possible D gene is TRBD1 (5 bases). Germline assignment: CDR1 MNHNY and CDR2 SVGAGI (reference sequence). The CDR3 spans 16 residues. V dropped 0 bases and J dropped 4 bases, with 13 bases sitting between them. The CDR3 DNA reads as TGTGCCAGCAGTTACTCCCGACAGCTAACTAATCAGCCCCAGCATTTT. This translates into CASSYSRQLTNQPQHF.

The chain recombines TRBV6-5 with TRBJ1-2, with D possibly being TRBD1 (5 bases). Germline V lookup: CDR1 MNHEY, CDR2 SVGAGI. V was trimmed by 8 bases and J by 8 bases, leaving 21 bases between them. CDR3 length: 14 amino acids. The DNA of the CDR3 is TGTGCCAGCGCCTTTGCCTCGCAGGGTGGCGGCTACACCTTC. This encodes CASAFASQGGGYTF.

A note on this clone: This likely reflects a read error, since a far larger clone is one base away. The DNA for the CDR3 is TGTGCCAGCAGCGTAGGGGCAGATACGCAGTATTTT. Translated: CASSVGADTQYF. The chain uses TRBV9 and TRBJ2-3; D not certain. The CDR3 sequence is 12 residues long. Germline V gene data show CDR1 as SGDLS and CDR2 as YYNGEE. The V and J ends lost 0 bases and 4 bases respectively, with 3 bases between them.

The rearrangement joins TRBV30 to TRBJ2-7; D gene ambiguous. V gave up 6 bases and J gave up 1 base, with 7 bases separating them. This CDR3 has 11 amino acids. Looked up from germline, CDR1 is GTSNPN and CDR2 is SVGIG (reference sequence). The CDR3 is CACSSSYEQYF. The CDR3 DNA reads TGTGCCTGTTCCAGTTCCTACGAGCAGTACTTC.

The V gene is TRBV7-3, the J gene TRBJ2-2; a weak D match, TRBD2 (5 bases). This CDR3 is built from 13 residues. V lost 1 base and J 7 bases, leaving 7 bases between the germline ends. Per germline, CDR1 SGHTA and CDR2 FQGTGA. The CDR3 DNA reads as TGTGCCAGCAGCTTAAGGAGCGGCGGGGAGCTGTTTTTT. This gives the protein CASSLRSGGELFF.

V and J are TRBV9 and TRBJ2-7; 9 bases are a match to TRBD1. In germline, CDR1 is SGDLS, CDR2 YYNGEE. The CDR3 contains 15 residues. J gave up 6 bases and V 0 bases, and 7 bases lay outside the gene matches. DNA of the CDR3: TGTGCCAGCAGCGTAGATTGGACAGGGGTGTTCGAGCAGTACTTC. Residues: CASSVDWTGVFEQYF. The full variable domain, its missing parts supplied by reference TRBV9 and TRBJ2-7, is DSGVTQTPKHLITATGQRVTLRCSPRSGDLSVYWYQQSLDQGLQFLIQYYNGEERAKGNILERFSAQQFPDLHSELNLSSLELGDSALYFCASSVDWTGVFEQYFGPGTRLTVT.

This chain joins TRBV18 and TRBJ1-1; D is ambiguous. The germline V gene has CDR1 KGHSH and CDR2 LQKENI. The CDR3 sequence is 13 residues long. Trimming left V 6 bases short and J 1 base short, with 9 bases between. CDR3 residues: CASSRHSNTEAFF. The CDR3 DNA is TGTGCCAGCTCGCGACATTCGAACACTGAAGCTTTCTTT.

The V and J genes are TRBV28 and TRBJ1-1, with D possibly being TRBD1 (5 bases). The length of the CDR3 is 15 residues. The germline V and J ends were trimmed by 5 bases and 3 bases, with 16 bases remaining between them. Germline V gene sequence: CDR1 MDHEN, CDR2 SYDVKM. The CDR3 sequence: CASSPPPGGDTEAFF. The CDR3 DNA sequence: TGTGCCAGCAGTCCCCCCCCGGGGGGGGACACTGAAGCTTTCTTT.

The V gene is TRBV9, the J gene TRBJ1-1; weak D call: TRBD1 (5 bases). The ends were cut back, 6 bases at V and 0 bases at J, with 9 bases in the middle. The CDR3 totals 13 residues. Germline CDR1 and CDR2: SGDLS and YYNGEE. CDR3 sequence: CASMQGLNTEAFF. CDR3 nucleotides: TGTGCCAGCATGCAGGGCCTGAACACTGAAGCTTTCTTT. Drawing the rest from reference TRBV9 and TRBJ1-1, the complete variable domain is DSGVTQTPKHLITATGQRVTLRCSPRSGDLSVYWYQQSLDQGLQFLIQYYNGEERAKGNILERFSAQQFPDLHSELNLSSLELGDSALYFCASMQGLNTEAFFGQGTRLTVV.

This chain connects TRBV7-7 to TRBJ2-2; D is tentatively TRBD1 or TRBD2 (6 bases each). The CDR3 covers 14 residues. Trimming took 11 bases from V and 4 from J, leaving 17 bases between them. Per the germline V gene, CDR1 is SSHAT and CDR2 is FNYEAQ (reference sequence). CDR3 bases: TGTGCCGTGGGGGGCCTAGGACGCACCGGGGAGCTGTTTTTT. It is translated as CAVGGLGRTGELFF.

The V gene is TRBV19, the J gene TRBJ2-1; TRBD2 might be the D (5 bases). The CDR3 totals 17 residues. Trimming pared 2 bases from V and 6 bases from J, leaving 20 bases between. Germline V gene lookup returns CDR1 LNHDA and CDR2 SQIVND (reference sequence). The CDR3 protein is CASSILRMRVGVNEQFF. In nucleotides, the CDR3 is TGTGCCAGTAGTATACTACGTATGCGGGTCGGGGTCAATGAGCAGTTCTTC.

A word on this clone: The same CDR3 arises from other DNA sequences in this sample as well. The V call is TRBV10-3, the J call TRBJ2-5, with 8 bases fitting TRBD1. The J segment lost 2 bases and the V segment lost 4 bases, leaving 3 bases of the junction unmatched. The CDR3 runs 14 residues. The germline gives CDR1 ENHRY, CDR2 SYGVKD. CDR3 DNA sequence: TGTGCCATCAGTGCAGGGGGCGAGCAAGAGACCCAGTACTTC. Protein product: CAISAGGEQETQYF.

V is TRBV28 and J is TRBJ2-3; D is ambiguous. Germline V CDR1 and CDR2: MDHEN, SYDVKM. CDR3 length: 12 residues. V was cut by 3 bases and J by 6 bases, with 7 bases left in between. This CDR3 reads CASSLGSDTQYF. The CDR3 DNA sequence: TGTGCCAGCAGTTTGGGTTCGGATACGCAGTATTTT.

This clone was counted between two and nine times. Other DNA sequences in the sample encode the same CDR3. The chain has TRBV11-2 and TRBJ2-1, with TRBD2 matching 11 bases. Germline V gene sequence: CDR1 SGHAT, CDR2 FQNNGV. The CDR3 totals 15 residues. V lost 3 bases and J lost 7; bases outside the gene matches: 5. The CDR3 DNA reads as TGTGCCAGCAGCTTCGGTCTAGCGGGAGGTAATGAGCAGTTCTTC. Translating it yields CASSFGLAGGNEQFF.

This chain joins TRBV6-1 and TRBJ2-6; 7 bases fit TRBD1. J lost 0 bases, V lost 3 bases, and 5 bases had no gene match. Germline CDR1 reads MNHNS; CDR2 reads SASEGT. This CDR3 contains 17 residues. The chain's CDR3 is CASSERQGLSGANVLTF. CDR3 coding DNA: TGTGCCAGCAGTGAGAGACAGGGCCTCTCTGGGGCCAACGTCCTGACTTTC.

This chain connects TRBV28 to TRBJ1-1; maybe TRBD1 (6 bases). V was shortened by 10 bases and J by 5 bases, with 17 bases between the two germline ends. This CDR3 is built from 13 residues. Per germline, CDR1 MDHEN and CDR2 SYDVKM. The CDR3 coding sequence is TGTGCCACAATGGGGGGGCCCGATACTGAAGCTTTCTTT. It translates to CATMGGPDTEAFF.

The CDR3 nucleotides read TGTGCCAGCAGTTCCGGAAGTACTAGCGACACAGATACGCAGTATTTT. This encodes CASSSGSTSDTDTQYF. The chain uses TRBV28 and TRBJ2-3, with 7 positions matching TRBD2. V gave up 4 bases and J gave up 2 bases; unmatched junction bases: 9. CDR1 and CDR2 from the germline V gene are MDHEN and SYDVKM. The CDR3 is 16 residues long.

The V and J genes are TRBV25-1 and TRBJ2-7; D gene unclear. This CDR3 has 14 amino acids. V dropped 6 bases and J dropped 2 bases, with 14 bases sitting between them. Germline CDR1 MGHDK, CDR2 SYGVNS. The CDR3, as DNA: TGTGCCAGCAGGAGTTTGGAAGGCGCCTACGAGCAGTACTTC. Translated: CASRSLEGAYEQYF.

The chain's CDR3 is CASSSPIPTGDLNEQYF. In DNA, the CDR3 is TGTGCCAGCAGCTCCCCGATTCCGACAGGGGATCTCAACGAGCAGTACTTC. The rearrangement joins TRBV11-2 to TRBJ2-7, with 8 bases fitting TRBD1. This CDR3 is 17 amino acids long. Germline loops: CDR1 SGHAT, CDR2 FQNNGV. V dropped 4 bases and J dropped 5; count of bases not matched to a gene: 16. The whole variable domain, remainder taken from reference TRBV11-2 and TRBJ2-7, is EAGVAQSPRYKIIEKRQSVAFWCNPISGHATLYWYQQILGQGPKLLIQFQNNGVVDDSQLPKDRFSAERLKGVDSTLKIQPAKLEDSAVYLCASSSPIPTGDLNEQYFGPGTRLTVT.

This clone was detected a few times. V gene TRBV15 combines with J gene TRBJ1-4, with D maybe TRBD1 (5 bases). Trimming removed 0 bases at V and 10 bases at J, with 12 bases between. Germline CDR1 is LNHNV and CDR2 is YYDKDF (reference sequence). The CDR3 length is 14 residues. The CDR3 reads CATSRDSEGSKLFF. The CDR3 DNA follows: TGTGCCACCAGCAGAGATTCGGAGGGGTCAAAACTGTTTTTT.

This chain links TRBV5-1 with TRBJ2-5, with 11 bases matching TRBD1. The CDR3 runs 15 residues. CDR1 SGHRS and CDR2 YFSETQ come from the germline V gene. V lost 4 bases, J lost 5 bases, and 7 bases stayed unmatched. In nucleotides, the CDR3 is TGCGCCAGCAGCAGGGGACAGGGGGTCTTGGAGACCCAGTACTTC. This codes for CASSRGQGVLETQYF.

This clone was counted many times. The chain uses TRBV9 and TRBJ1-2, with 10 bases lining up with TRBD1. Germline V gene lookup returns CDR1 SGDLS and CDR2 YYNGEE. V dropped 0 bases and J dropped 1; count of bases not matched to a gene: 6. CDR3 length: 17 amino acids. The CDR3 sequence is CASSVEGTGAYNYGYTF. DNA for the CDR3: TGTGCCAGCAGCGTAGAAGGGACAGGGGCCTATAACTATGGCTACACCTTC.